The T cell receptor beta chain described here comes from a study of CD8 T cells in ankylosing spondylitis. Broader study findings: Clones linked to the disease showed a CD8+ phenotype. They occurred at relatively low frequencies in peripheral blood. As reported, disease-linked clones showed significant enrichment in matched ankylosing spondylitis synovial fluid. The study identified a TCR beta motif of roughly eight highly homologous variants that appeared characteristic of ankylosing spondylitis blood.

On this clonotype itself: Its target is not known.

Quantitative 5'-RACE with molecular barcodes produced the TCR beta libraries. Each CDR3 protein is one row after TCRdb ran MiXCR on the 5' RACE reads. The data show roughly 700,000 distinct CDR3 sequences, under 20% seen once. The sample comprised blood, either unsorted or a sorted T cell fraction (not recorded which). The source is a male donor with ankylosing spondylitis.

The CDR3 protein is CATSRERGGYEQYF. The DNA for the CDR3 is TGTGCCACCAGCAGAGAAAGGGGTGGCTACGAGCAGTACTTC. The chain uses TRBV15 and TRBJ2-7; possible D gene TRBD1, 5 bases. The CDR3 is made up of 14 amino acids. V was pared by 0 bases and J by 3 bases, with 9 bases between. From germline, CDR1 is LNHNV and CDR2 YYDKDF (reference sequence).